The clone carrying this T cell receptor (beta chain) showed up just a few times. Its specificity is not known. Every cDNA TCR molecule received its own unique molecular identifier. A single record per CDR3 protein comes from TCRdb applying MiXCR to the 5' RACE reads. The data contain around 1,200 distinct CDR3 sequences, roughly 18% of them singletons. The germline CDR1 and CDR2 sequences are LNHDA and SQIVND (reference sequence). CDR3 length: 15 residues. Trimming stripped 7 bases from V and 2 bases from J, with 17 bases between. These data belong to a study of spatial heterogeneity in lung cancer. Study summary: Compared with alpha-chain sequences, beta-chain sequences were consistently detected in greater numbers. Each unique TCR and UMI combination was seen more than ten times on average in raw reads. Study-level findings and limits: It was found that expanded intratumoral alpha and beta TCR counts tracked tumor mutation counts.

As to time point: sample taken at primary tumor resection. Whole RNA was taken from tumor, nontumor lung or frozen PBMC; it was then sequenced unsorted. This chain connects TRBV19 to TRBJ2-5; weak D call: TRBD1 (6 bases). This TCR came from a male donor with early-stage non-small cell lung cancer. The input for sequencing was lung tumor tissue, taken at surgery. CDR3 region: CASMEQGRLQETQYF. As DNA, the CDR3 is TGTGCCAGTATGGAGCAGGGGCGTTTACAAGAGACCCAGTACTTC.